This TCR beta chain was recorded in a study of neurological immune-mediated disorders. Study-level points and caveats: HTLV-1-associated myelopathy had the most TCR clonal expansion, while multiple sclerosis had the least, a level that fell below healthy controls. The multiple sclerosis repertoire cluster was associated with no clinical or MRI feature.

2 million unsorted PBMCs were stored in RNAlater at -80 °C before RNA extraction. This CDR3 comprises 19 residues. Trimming at V came to 0 bases and at J to 3 bases, leaving 10 bases not matched to a gene. CDR1 is WNHNN, CDR2 SYGVQD, per germline (reference sequence). The cDNA was synthesized by means of template-switch 5'RACE, which was carried out with 10-nucleotide random UMIs. MiXCR was run by TCRdb on the 5' RACE reads, yielding one entry per CDR3 protein. The data contain about 35,000 distinct CDR3 sequences, 3.5% to 4% of them singletons. Details on this clonotype: Its specificity is unknown.

This sequence originates from a man aged 30 to 45 with multiple sclerosis. The specimen sequenced was PBMCs. V gene TRBV10-1 combines with J gene TRBJ2-2; 10 bases are a match to TRBD2. CDR3 sequence: CASSESRKSGGAHTGELFF. CDR3 nucleotide sequence: TGCGCCAGCAGTGAGTCCAGAAAAAGCGGGGGGGCCCACACCGGGGAGCTGTTTTTT.